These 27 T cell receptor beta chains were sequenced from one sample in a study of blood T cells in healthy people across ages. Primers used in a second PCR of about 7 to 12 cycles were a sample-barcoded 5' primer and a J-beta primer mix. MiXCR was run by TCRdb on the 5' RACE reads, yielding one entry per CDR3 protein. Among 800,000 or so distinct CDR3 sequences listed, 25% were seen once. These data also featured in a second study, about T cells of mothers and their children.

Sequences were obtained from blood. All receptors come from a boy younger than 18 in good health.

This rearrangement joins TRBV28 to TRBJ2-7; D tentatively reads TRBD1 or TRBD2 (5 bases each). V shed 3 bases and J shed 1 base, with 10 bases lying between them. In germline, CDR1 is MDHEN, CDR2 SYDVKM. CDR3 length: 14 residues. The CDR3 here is CASSFVGESYEQYF. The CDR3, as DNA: TGTGCCAGCAGTTTTGTGGGGGAATCCTACGAGCAGTACTTC.

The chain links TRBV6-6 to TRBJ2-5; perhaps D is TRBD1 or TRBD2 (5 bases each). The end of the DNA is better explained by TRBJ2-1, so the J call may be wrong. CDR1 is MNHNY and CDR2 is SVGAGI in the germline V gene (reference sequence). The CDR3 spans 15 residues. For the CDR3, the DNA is TGTGCCAGCAGTCAAGGGACCTTAGTAACGAATGAGCAGTTCTTC. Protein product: CASSQGTLVTNEQFF.

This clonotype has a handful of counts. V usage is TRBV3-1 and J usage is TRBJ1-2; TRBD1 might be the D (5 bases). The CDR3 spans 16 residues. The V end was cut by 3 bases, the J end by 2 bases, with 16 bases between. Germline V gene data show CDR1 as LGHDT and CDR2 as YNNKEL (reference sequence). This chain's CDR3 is CASSQAAGAGNYGYTF. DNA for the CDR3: TGTGCCAGCAGCCAGGCGGCGGGAGCAGGGAACTATGGCTACACCTTC.

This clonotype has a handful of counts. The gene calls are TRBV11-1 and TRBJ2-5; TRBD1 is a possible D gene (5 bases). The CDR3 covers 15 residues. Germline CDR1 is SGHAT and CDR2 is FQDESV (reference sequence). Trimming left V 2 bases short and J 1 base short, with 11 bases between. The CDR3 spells CASSLSQGGQETQYF. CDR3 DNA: TGTGCCAGCAGCTTAAGTCAGGGCGGCCAAGAGACCCAGTACTTC.

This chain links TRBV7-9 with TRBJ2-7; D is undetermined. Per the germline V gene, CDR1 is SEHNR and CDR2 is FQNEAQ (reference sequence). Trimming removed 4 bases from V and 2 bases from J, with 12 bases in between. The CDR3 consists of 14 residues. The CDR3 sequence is CASSSVAIPYEQYF. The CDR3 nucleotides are TGTGCCAGCAGCTCGGTAGCTATACCCTACGAGCAGTACTTC.

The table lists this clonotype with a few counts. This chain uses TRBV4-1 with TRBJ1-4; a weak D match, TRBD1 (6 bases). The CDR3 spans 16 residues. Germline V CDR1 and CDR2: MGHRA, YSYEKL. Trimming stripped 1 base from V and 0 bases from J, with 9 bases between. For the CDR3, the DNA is TGCGCCAGCAGCCAAGGGACAGTTGCAACTAATGAAAAACTGTTTTTT. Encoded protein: CASSQGTVATNEKLFF.

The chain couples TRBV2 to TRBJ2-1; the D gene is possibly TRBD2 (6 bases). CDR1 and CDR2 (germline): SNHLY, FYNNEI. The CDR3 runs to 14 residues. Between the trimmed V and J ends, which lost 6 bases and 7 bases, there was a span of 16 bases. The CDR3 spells CASRLESGSNEQFF. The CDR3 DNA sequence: TGTGCCAGCAGGCTGGAAAGCGGGTCGAATGAGCAGTTCTTC.

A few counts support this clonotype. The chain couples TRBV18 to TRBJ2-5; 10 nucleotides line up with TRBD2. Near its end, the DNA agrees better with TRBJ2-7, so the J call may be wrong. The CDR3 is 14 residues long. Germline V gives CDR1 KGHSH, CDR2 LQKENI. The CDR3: CASSPASGSHEQYF. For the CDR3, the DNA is TGTGCCAGCTCACCAGCTAGCGGGAGCCACGAGCAGTACTTC.

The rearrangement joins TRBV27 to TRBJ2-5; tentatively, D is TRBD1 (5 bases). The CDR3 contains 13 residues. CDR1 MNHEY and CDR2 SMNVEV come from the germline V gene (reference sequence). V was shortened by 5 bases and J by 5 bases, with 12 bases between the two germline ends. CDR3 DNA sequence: TGTGCCAGCAGTGCAGGGCTTCGGGAGACCCAGTACTTC. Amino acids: CASSAGLRETQYF.

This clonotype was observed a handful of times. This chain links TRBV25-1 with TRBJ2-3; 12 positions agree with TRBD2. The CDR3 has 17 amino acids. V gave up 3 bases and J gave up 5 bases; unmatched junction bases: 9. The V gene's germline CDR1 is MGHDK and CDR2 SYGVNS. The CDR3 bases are TGTGCCAGCAGTGAGGGGACTAGCGGGCTTGCTAAAGATACGCAGTATTTT. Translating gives CASSEGTSGLAKDTQYF.

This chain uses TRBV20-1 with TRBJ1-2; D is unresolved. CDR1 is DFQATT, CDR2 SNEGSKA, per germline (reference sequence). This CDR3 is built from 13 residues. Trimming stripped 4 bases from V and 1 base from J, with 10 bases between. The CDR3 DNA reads TGCAGTGCTACCGTCCCGGGTAACTATGGCTACACCTTC. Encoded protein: CSATVPGNYGYTF.

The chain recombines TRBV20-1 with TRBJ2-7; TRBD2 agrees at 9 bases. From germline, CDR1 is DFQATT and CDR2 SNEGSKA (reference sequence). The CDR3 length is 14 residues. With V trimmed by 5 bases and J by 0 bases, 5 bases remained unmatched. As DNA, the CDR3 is TGCAGTGCTGCCAGCGGGAGGATCTCCTACGAGCAGTACTTC. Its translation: CSAASGRISYEQYF.

Here the CDR3 DNA reads TGTGCCAGCAGTCGCGGGGGCGTGAGGGAGCAGTACTTC. This translates into CASSRGGVREQYF. The chain carries TRBV6-6 and TRBJ2-7, with TRBD2 as a possible D gene (7 bases). The CDR3 runs to 13 residues. Looked up from germline, CDR1 is MNHNY and CDR2 is SVGAGI (reference sequence). V lost 5 bases and J 7 bases, leaving 15 bases between the germline ends.

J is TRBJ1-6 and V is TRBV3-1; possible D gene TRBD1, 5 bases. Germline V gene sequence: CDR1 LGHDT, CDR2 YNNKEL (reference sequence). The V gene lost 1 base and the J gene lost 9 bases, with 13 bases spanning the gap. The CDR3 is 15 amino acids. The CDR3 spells CASSQGGGLGSPLHF. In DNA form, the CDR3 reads TGTGCCAGCAGCCAAGGCGGGGGGTTGGGTTCACCCCTCCACTTT.

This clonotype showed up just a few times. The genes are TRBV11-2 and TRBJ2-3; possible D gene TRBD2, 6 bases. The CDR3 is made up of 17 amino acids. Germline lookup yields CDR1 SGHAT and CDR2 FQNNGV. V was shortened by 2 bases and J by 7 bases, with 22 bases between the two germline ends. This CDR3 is CASSLLGWGDKKNTQYF. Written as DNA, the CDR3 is TGTGCCAGCAGCTTATTGGGTTGGGGGGATAAGAAGAATACGCAGTATTTT.

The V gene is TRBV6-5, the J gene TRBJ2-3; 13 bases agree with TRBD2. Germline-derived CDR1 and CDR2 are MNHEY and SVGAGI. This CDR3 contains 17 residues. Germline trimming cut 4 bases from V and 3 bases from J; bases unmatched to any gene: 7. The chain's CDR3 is CASSFGTSGIRTDTQYF. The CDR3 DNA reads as TGTGCCAGCAGTTTTGGGACTAGCGGGATTCGGACAGATACGCAGTATTTT.

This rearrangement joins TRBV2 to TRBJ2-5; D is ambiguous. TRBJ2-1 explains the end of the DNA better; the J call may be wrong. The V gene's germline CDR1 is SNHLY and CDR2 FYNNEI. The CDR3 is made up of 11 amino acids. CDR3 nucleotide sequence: TGTGCCAGCAGTCCCCCGGGTGAGCAGTTCTTC. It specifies CASSPPGEQFF.

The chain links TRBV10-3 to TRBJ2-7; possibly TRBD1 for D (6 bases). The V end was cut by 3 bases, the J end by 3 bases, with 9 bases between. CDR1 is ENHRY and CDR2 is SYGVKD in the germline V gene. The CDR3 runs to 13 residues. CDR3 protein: CAISETGLYEQYF. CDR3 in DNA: TGTGCCATCAGTGAAACAGGGCTCTACGAGCAGTACTTC.

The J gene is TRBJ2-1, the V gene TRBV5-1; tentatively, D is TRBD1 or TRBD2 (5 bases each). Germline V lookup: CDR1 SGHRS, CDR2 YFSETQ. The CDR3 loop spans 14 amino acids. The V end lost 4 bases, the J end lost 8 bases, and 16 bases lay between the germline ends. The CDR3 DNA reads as TGCGCCAGCAGCCCGATTGGGGGATGGGATGAGCAGTTCTTC. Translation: CASSPIGGWDEQFF. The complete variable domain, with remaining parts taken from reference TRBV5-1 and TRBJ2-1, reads KAGVTQTPRYLIKTRGQQVTLSCSPISGHRSVSWYQQTPGQGLQFLFEYFSETQRNKGNFPGRFSGRQFSNSRSEMNVSTLELGDSALYLCASSPIGGWDEQFFGPGTRLTVL.

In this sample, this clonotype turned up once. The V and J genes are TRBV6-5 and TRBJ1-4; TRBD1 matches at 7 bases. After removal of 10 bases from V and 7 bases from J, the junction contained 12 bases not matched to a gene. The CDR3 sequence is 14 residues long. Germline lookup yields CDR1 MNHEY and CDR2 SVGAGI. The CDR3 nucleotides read TGTGCCACCCACCCTAGGGGGCCTGGTGAAAAACTGTTTTTT. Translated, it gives CATHPRGPGEKLFF.

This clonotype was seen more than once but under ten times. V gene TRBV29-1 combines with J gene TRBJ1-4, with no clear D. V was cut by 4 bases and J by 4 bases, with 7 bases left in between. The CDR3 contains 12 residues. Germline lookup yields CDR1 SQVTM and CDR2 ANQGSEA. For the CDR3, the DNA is TGCAGCGTTGGGGAGTATAATGAAAAACTGTTTTTT. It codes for CSVGEYNEKLFF.

CDR3 DNA: TGTGCCAGCAGCCCTAGCCGGACTCGAGCTAATGAGCAGTTCTTC. This gives the protein CASSPSRTRANEQFF. The V and J genes are TRBV7-3 and TRBJ2-1; D might be TRBD2 (5 bases). Germline V gene lookup returns CDR1 SGHTA and CDR2 FQGTGA. The germline V and J ends were trimmed by 5 bases and 7 bases, with 18 bases remaining between them. The CDR3 contains 15 residues.

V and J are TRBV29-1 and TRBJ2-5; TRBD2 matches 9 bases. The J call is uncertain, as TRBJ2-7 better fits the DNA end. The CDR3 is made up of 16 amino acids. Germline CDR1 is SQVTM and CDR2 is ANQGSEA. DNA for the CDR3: TGCAGCGTTGATTTGGGGGCGACTAGCGGAGACTACGAGCAGTACTTC. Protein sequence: CSVDLGATSGDYEQYF.

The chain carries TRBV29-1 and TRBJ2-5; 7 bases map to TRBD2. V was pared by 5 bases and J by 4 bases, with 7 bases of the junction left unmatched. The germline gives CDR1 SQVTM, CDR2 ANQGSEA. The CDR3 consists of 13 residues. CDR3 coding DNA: TGCAGCGTTATAACCTTAGCGGGAGAGACCCAGTACTTC. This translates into CSVITLAGETQYF.

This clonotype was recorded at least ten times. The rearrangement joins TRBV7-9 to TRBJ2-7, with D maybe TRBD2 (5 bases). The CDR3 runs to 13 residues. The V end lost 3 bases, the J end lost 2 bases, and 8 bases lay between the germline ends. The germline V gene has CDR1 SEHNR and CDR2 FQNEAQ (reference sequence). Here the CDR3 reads CASSLGVTYEQYF. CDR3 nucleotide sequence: TGTGCCAGCAGCTTGGGAGTCACCTACGAGCAGTACTTC.

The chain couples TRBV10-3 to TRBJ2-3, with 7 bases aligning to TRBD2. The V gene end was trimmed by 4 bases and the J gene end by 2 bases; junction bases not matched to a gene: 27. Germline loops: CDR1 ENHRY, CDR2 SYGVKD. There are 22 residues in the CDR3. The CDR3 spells CAISVGDLGTARTGGTTDTQYF. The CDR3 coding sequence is TGTGCCATCAGTGTCGGGGATTTAGGGACTGCCCGGACCGGGGGGACCACAGATACGCAGTATTTT.

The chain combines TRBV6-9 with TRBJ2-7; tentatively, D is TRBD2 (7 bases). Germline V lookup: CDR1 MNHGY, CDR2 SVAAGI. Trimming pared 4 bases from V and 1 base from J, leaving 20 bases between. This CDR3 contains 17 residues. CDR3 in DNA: TGTGCCAGCAGTTGGGGGGGCCCGAGGCAGTGGTCCTACGAGCAGTACTTC. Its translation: CASSWGGPRQWSYEQYF.